The table lists the clone carrying this TCR beta chain with many counts. Its antigen is unidentified. RNA transcripts provided the template for amplifying TCR beta CDR3 regions. Second-round multiplex PCR came after first-round RT-PCR with HTBI primers. Each CDR3 protein gets one entry after TCRdb re-called the multiplex PCR reads with MiXCR. The sample includes about 1.2 million distinct CDR3 sequences, about 36% of them seen just once. The CDR3 length is 13 residues. In germline, CDR1 is SQVTM, CDR2 ANQGSEA. With V trimmed by 7 bases and J by 3 bases, 3 bases remained unmatched. The data belong to a study of Graves' ophthalmopathy and Graves' hyperthyroidism. Whole-study findings and limits: Thyroid clonotypes that were expanded above 0.001 frequency mostly also appeared in blood.

The hyperthyroidism patients, aged 18 to 65, had been newly diagnosed, with under 2 months' duration. Exclusion criteria comprised other autoimmune diseases, uncontrolled infections, pregnancy or lactation in patients. Thyroid ultrasound, orbital computed tomography, TRAb, serum thyroxine and clinical symptoms formed the basis of diagnosis. The chain has TRBV29-1 and TRBJ2-7, with 13 bases matching TRBD2. The receptor comes from an adult man with Graves' hyperthyroidism. Sequenced sample: peripheral blood or thyroid tissue (not recorded which). CDR3 in DNA: TGCAGCGGCCGGACTAGCGGGAGCTACGAGCAGTACTTC. Encoded protein: CSGRTSGSYEQYF.